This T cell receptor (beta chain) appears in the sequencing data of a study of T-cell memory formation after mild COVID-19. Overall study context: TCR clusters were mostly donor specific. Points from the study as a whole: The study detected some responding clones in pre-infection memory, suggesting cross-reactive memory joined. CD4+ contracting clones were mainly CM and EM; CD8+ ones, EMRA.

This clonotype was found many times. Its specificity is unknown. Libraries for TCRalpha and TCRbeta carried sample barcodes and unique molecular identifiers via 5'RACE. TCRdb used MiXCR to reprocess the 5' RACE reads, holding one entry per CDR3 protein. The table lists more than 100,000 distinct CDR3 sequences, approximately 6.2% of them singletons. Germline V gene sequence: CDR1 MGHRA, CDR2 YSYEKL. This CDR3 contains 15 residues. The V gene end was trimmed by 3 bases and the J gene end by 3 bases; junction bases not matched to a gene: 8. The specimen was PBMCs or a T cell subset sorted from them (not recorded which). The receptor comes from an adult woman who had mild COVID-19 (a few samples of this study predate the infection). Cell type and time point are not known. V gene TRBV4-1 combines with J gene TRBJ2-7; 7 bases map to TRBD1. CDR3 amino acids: CASSQTGTANYEQYF. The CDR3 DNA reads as TGCGCCAGCAGCCAGACCGGGACAGCGAACTACGAGCAGTACTTC.